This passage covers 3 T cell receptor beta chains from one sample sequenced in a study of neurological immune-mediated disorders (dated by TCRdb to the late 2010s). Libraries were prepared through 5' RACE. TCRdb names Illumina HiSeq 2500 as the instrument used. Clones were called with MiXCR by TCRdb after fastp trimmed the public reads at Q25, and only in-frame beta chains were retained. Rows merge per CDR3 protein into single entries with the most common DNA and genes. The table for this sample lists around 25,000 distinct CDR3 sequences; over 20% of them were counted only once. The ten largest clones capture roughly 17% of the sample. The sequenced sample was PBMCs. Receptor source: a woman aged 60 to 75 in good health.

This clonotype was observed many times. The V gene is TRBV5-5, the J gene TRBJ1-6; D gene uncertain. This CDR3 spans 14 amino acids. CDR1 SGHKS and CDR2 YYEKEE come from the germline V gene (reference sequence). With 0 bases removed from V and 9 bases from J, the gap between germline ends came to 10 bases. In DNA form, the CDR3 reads TGTGCCAGCAGCTTGGAACCAGTTAGTTCACCCCTCCACTTT. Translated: CASSLEPVSSPLHF.

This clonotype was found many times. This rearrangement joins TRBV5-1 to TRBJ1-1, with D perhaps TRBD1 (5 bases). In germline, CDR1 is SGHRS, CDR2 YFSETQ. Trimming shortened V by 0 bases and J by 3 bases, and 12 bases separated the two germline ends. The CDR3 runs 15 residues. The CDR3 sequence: CASSLESWGDTEAFF. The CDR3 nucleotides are TGCGCCAGCAGCTTGGAGTCTTGGGGGGACACTGAAGCTTTCTTT.

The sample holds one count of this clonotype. In nucleotides, the CDR3 is TGCGCCAGCAGCTTCGTAGGGGTCACAGATACGCAGTATTTT. This sequence encodes CASSFVGVTDTQYF. This chain joins TRBV5-1 and TRBJ2-3; D is possibly TRBD1 (5 bases). Deletions cut 2 bases from V and 2 bases from J, with 9 bases between. The CDR3 totals 14 residues. Germline V gene lookup returns CDR1 SGHRS and CDR2 YFSETQ.